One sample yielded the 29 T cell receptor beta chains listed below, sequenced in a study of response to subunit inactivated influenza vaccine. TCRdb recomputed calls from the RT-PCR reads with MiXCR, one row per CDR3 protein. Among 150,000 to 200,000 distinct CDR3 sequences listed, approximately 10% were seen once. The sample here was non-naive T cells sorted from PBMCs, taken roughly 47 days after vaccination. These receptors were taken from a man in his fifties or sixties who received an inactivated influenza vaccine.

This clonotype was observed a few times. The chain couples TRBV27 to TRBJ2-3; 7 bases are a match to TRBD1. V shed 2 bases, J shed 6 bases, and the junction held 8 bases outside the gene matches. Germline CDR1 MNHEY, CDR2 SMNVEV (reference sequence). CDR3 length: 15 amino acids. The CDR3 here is CASSLRTGSSDTQYF. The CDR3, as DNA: TGTGCCAGCAGTTTAAGGACAGGAAGCTCGGATACGCAGTATTTT.

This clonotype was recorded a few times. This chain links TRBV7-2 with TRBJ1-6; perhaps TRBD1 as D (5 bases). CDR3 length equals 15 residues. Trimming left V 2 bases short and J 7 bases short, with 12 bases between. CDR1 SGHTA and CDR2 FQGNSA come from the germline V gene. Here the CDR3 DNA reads TGTGCCAGCAGCTTACTGGCCGGGGCGAATTCACCCCTCCACTTT. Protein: CASSLLAGANSPLHF.

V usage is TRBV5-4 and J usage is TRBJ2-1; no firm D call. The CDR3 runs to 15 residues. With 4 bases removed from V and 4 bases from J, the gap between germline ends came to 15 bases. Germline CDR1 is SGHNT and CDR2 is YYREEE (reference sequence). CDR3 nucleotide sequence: TGTGCCAGCAGCCTGGGCTATCAAGGGTACAATGAGCAGTTCTTC. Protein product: CASSLGYQGYNEQFF.

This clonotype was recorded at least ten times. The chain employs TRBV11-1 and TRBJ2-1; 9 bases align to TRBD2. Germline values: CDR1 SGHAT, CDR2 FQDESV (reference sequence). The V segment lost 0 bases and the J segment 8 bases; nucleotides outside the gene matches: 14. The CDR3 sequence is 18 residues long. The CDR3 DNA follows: TGTGCCAGCAGCTTAGCGCTACTTCGCAGCGGGGGGTATTATGAGCAGTTCTTC. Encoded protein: CASSLALLRSGGYYEQFF. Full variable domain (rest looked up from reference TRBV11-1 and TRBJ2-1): EAEVAQSPRYKITEKSQAVAFWCDPISGHATLYWYRQILGQGPELLVQFQDESVVDDSQLPKDRFSAERLKGVDSTLKIQPAELGDSAMYLCASSLALLRSGGYYEQFFGPGTRLTVL.

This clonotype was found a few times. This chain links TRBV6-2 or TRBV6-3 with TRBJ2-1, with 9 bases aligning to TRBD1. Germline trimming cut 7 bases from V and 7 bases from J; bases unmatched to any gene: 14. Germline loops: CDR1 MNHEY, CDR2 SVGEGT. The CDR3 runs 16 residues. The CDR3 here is CASTNLRTGAGNEQFF. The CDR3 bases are TGTGCCAGCACCAACCTTAGGACAGGGGCGGGGAATGAGCAGTTCTTC.

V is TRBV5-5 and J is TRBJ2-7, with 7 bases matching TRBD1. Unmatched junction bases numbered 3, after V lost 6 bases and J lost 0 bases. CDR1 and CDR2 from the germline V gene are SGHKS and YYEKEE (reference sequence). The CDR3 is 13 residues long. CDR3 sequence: CASNYRGSYEQYF. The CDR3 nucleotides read TGTGCCAGCAACTACAGGGGCTCCTACGAGCAGTACTTC. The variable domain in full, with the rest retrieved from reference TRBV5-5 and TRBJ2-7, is DAGVTQSPTHLIKTRGQQVTLRCSPISGHKSVSWYQQVLGQGPQFIFQYYEKEERGRGNFPDRFSARQFPNYSSELNVNALLLGDSALYLCASNYRGSYEQYFGPGTRLTVT.

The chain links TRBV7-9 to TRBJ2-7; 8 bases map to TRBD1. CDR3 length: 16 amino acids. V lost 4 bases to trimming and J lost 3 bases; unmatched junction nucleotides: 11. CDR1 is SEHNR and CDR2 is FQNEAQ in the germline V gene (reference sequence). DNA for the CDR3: TGTGCCAGCAGCTCCTACAGGACAGGGTCTATCTACGAGCAGTACTTC. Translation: CASSSYRTGSIYEQYF.

CDR3 loop: CASQKTSKGPGGELFF. The CDR3 region has the DNA TGCGCCAGCCAAAAGACTAGCAAGGGGCCGGGCGGGGAGCTGTTTTTT. The chain is built from TRBV5-1 and TRBJ2-2; the match to TRBD2 covers 7 bases. V dropped 7 bases and J dropped 7; count of bases not matched to a gene: 16. The CDR3 loop spans 16 amino acids. The germline CDR1 and CDR2 sequences are SGHRS and YFSETQ.

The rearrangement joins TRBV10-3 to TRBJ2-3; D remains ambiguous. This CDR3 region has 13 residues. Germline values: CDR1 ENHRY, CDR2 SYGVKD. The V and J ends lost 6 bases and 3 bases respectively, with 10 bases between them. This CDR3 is CAISRLITDTQYF. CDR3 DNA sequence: TGTGCCATCAGCCGCTTGATTACAGATACGCAGTATTTT.

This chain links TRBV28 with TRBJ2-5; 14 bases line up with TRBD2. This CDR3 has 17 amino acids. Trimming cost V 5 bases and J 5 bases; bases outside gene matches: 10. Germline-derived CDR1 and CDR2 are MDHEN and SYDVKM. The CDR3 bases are TGTGCCAGCAGTCCAACCGGGACTAGCGGGAGAAGGGAGACCCAGTACTTC. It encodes CASSPTGTSGRRETQYF.

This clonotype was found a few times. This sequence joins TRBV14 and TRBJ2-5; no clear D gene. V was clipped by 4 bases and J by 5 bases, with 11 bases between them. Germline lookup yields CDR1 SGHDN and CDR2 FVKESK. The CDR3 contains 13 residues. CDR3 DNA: TGTGCCAGCAGCCTACTTGGATGGGAGACCCAGTACTTC. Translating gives CASSLLGWETQYF.

The CDR3 protein is CASSPRNRAEETQYF. The CDR3 region has the DNA TGTGCCAGCAGCCCCCGAAACCGGGCCGAAGAGACCCAGTACTTC. The chain has TRBV9 and TRBJ2-5; unclear D gene. The CDR3 runs 15 residues. Germline lookup yields CDR1 SGDLS and CDR2 YYNGEE. The germline V and J ends were trimmed by 4 bases and 3 bases, with 16 bases remaining between them.

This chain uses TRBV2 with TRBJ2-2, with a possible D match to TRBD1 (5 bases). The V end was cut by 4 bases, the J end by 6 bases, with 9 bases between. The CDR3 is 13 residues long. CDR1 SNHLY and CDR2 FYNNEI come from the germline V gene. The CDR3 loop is CASSGQGPGELFF. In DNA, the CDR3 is TGTGCCAGCAGTGGGCAGGGTCCCGGGGAGCTGTTTTTT.

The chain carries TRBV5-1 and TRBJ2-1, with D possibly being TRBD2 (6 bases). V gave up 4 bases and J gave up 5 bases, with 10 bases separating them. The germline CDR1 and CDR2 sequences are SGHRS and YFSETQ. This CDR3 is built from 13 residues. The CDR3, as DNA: TGCGCCAGCAGCGTGACTAGGAACAATGAGCAGTTCTTC. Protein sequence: CASSVTRNNEQFF. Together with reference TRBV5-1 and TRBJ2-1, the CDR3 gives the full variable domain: KAGVTQTPRYLIKTRGQQVTLSCSPISGHRSVSWYQQTPGQGLQFLFEYFSETQRNKGNFPGRFSGRQFSNSRSEMNVSTLELGDSALYLCASSVTRNNEQFFGPGTRLTVL.

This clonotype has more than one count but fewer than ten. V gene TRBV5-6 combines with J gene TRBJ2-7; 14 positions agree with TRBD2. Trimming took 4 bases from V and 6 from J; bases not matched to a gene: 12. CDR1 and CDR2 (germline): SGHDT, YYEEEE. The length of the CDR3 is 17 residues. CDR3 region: CASSVVVTGTSGSEQYF. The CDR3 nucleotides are TGTGCCAGCAGCGTGGTGGTAACCGGGACTAGCGGGAGCGAGCAGTACTTC.

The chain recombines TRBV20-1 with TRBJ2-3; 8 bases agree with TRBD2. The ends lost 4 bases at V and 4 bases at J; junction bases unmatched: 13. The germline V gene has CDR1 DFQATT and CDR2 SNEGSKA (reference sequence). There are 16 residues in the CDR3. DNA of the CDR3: TGCAGTGCTACTATCCCCGGCGGGGGGCCCGCAGATACGCAGTATTTT. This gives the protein CSATIPGGGPADTQYF.

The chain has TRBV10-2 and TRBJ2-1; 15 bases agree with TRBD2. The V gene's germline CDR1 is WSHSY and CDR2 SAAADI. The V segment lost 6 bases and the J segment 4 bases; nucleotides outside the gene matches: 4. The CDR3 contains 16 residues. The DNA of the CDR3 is TGCGCCAGCAGAGGACTAGCGGGGGGGCCTTACAATGAGCAGTTCTTC. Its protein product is CASRGLAGGPYNEQFF.

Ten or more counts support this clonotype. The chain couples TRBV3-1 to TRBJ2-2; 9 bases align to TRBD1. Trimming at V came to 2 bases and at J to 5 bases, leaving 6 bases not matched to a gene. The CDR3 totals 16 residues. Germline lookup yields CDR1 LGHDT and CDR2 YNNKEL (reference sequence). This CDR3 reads CASSQHPGQGTGELFF. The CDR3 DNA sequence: TGTGCCAGCAGCCAACATCCGGGACAGGGTACCGGGGAGCTGTTTTTT.

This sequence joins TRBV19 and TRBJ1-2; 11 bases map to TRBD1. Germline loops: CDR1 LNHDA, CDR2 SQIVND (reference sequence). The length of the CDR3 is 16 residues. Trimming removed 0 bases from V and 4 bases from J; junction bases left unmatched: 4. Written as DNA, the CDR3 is TGTGCCAGTAGTATAGATCTGGGGACAGGGGGCTATGGCTACACCTTC. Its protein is CASSIDLGTGGYGYTF.

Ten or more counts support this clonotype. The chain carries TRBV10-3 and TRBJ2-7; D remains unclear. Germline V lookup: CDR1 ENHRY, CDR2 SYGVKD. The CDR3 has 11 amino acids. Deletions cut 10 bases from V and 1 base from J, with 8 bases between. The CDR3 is CATLESYEQYF. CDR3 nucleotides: TGTGCCACCCTCGAATCCTACGAGCAGTACTTC.

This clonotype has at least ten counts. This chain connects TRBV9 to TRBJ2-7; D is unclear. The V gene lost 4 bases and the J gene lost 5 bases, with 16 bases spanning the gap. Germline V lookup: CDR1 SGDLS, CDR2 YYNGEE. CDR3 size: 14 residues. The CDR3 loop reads CASSLGNRVNEQYF. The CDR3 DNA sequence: TGTGCCAGCAGCTTAGGGAATAGGGTCAACGAGCAGTACTTC.

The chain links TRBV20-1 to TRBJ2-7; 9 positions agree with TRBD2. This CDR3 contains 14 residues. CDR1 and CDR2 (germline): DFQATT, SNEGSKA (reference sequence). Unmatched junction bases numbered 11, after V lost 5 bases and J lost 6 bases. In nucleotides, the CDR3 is TGCAGTGCTCAGATAGGGACTAGCTTTGCCGAGCAGTACTTC. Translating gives CSAQIGTSFAEQYF.

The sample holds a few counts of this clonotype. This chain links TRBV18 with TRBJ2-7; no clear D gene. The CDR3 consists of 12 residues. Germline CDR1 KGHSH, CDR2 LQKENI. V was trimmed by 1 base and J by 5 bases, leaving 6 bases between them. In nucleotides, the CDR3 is TGTGCCAGCTCACCACAAGGGAACGAGCAGTACTTC. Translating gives CASSPQGNEQYF. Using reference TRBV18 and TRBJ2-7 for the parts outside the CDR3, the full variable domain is NAGVMQNPRHLVRRRGQEARLRCSPMKGHSHVYWYRQLPEEGLKFMVYLQKENIIDESGMPKERFSAEFPKEGPSILRIQQVVRGDSAAYFCASSPQGNEQYFGPGTRLTVT.

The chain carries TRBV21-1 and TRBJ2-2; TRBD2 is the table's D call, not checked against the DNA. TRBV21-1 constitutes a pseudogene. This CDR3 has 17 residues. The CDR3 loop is CASQDQKASCNTGELFF. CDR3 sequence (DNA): TGTGCCAGCCAGGACCAAAAGGCTAGCTGTAACACCGGGGAGCTGTTTTTT.

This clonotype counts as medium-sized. CDR3 sequence (DNA): TGTGCCAGCAGCTTACTCGGCTTTGCAGATACGCAGTATTTT. Amino acids: CASSLLGFADTQYF. The rearrangement links TRBV11-2 to TRBJ2-3; D not resolved. Trimming removed 2 bases from V and 4 bases from J, with 10 bases in between. The germline gives CDR1 SGHAT, CDR2 FQNNGV. This CDR3 is built from 14 residues. The whole variable domain, remainder taken from reference TRBV11-2 and TRBJ2-3, is EAGVAQSPRYKIIEKRQSVAFWCNPISGHATLYWYQQILGQGPKLLIQFQNNGVVDDSQLPKDRFSAERLKGVDSTLKIQPAKLEDSAVYLCASSLLGFADTQYFGPGTRLTVL.

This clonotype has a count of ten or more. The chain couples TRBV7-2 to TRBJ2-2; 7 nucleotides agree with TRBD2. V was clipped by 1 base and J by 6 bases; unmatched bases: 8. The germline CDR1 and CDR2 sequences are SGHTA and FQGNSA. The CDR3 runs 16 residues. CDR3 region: CASSLEGLPRSGELFF. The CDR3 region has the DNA TGTGCCAGCAGCTTAGAGGGACTACCAAGGTCCGGGGAGCTGTTTTTT. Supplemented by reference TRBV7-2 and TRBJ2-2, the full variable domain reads GAGVSQSPSNKVTEKGKDVELRCDPISGHTALYWYRQSLGQGLEFLIYFQGNSAPDKSGLPSDRFSAERTGGSVSTLTIQRTQQEDSAVYLCASSLEGLPRSGELFFGEGSRLTVL.

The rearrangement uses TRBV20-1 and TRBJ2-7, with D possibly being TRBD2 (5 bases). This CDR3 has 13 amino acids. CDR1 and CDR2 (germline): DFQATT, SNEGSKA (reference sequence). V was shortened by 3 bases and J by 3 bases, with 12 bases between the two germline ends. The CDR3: CSASRSGSYEQYF. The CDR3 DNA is TGCAGTGCTAGTCGTTCGGGGAGCTACGAGCAGTACTTC.

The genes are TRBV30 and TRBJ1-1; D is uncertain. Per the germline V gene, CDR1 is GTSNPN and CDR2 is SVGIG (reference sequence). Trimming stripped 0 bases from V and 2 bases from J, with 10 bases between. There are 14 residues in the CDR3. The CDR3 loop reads CAWSVSLGNTEAFF. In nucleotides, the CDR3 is TGTGCCTGGAGTGTGAGTTTGGGTAACACTGAAGCTTTCTTT.

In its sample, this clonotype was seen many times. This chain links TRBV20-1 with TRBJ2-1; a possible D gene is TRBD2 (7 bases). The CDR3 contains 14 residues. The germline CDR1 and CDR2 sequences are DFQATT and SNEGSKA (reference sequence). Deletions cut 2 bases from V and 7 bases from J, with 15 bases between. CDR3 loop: CSARYGGAGNEQFF. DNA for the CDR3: TGCAGTGCTAGATATGGGGGGGCGGGTAATGAGCAGTTCTTC.